Below are 21 T cell receptor beta chains sequenced from a single sample in a study of blood T cell repertoires in COVID-19. Some clones are missing from TCRdb's copy, which holds only in-frame ones; the method was immunoSEQ multiplex PCR. The sample carries about 210,000 clones, 70% to 90% recorded once. Specimen: peripheral blood. These receptor sequences come from a young man with active or convalescent COVID-19.

Details on this clone: Other DNA sequences in this sample translate to the same CDR3. The chain has TRBV5-1 and TRBJ2-3; 8 bases are a match to TRBD2. J was trimmed by 4 bases and V by 2 bases; bases with no gene match: 0. This CDR3 is 13 amino acids long. In germline, CDR1 is SGHRS, CDR2 YFSETQ. DNA of the CDR3: TGCGCCAGCAGCTTAGCGGGAGCAGATACGCAGTATTTT. It specifies CASSLAGADTQYF.

This rearrangement joins TRBV11-2 to TRBJ2-3; 9 bases are a match to TRBD2. This CDR3 region has 16 residues. Trimming took 5 bases from V and 2 from J; bases not matched to a gene: 8. In germline, CDR1 is SGHAT, CDR2 FQNNGV. This CDR3 reads CASSARLAEHTDTQYF. CDR3 sequence (DNA): TGTGCCAGCAGCGCCCGACTAGCGGAGCACACAGATACGCAGTATTTT.

Written as DNA, the CDR3 is TGCGCCAGCAGCATGGGACAGGGAACTGAAGCTTTCTTT. It is translated as CASSMGQGTEAFF. This sequence joins TRBV5-1 and TRBJ1-1, with 9 bases that match TRBD1. With V trimmed by 4 bases and J by 5 bases, 3 bases remained unmatched. The CDR3 is made up of 13 amino acids. Germline V gives CDR1 SGHRS, CDR2 YFSETQ.

The chain has TRBV7-2 and TRBJ2-7, with D perhaps matching TRBD1 (6 bases). With 1 base removed from V and 7 bases from J, the gap between germline ends came to 14 bases. The CDR3 consists of 14 residues. CDR1 is SGHTA and CDR2 is FQGNSA in the germline V gene. The CDR3: CASSLGGLVGEQYF. The CDR3 DNA is TGTGCCAGCAGCTTAGGGGGGCTAGTCGGGGAGCAGTACTTC.

This chain links TRBV14 with TRBJ1-5; TRBD1 agrees at 7 bases. With 4 bases clipped from V and 7 bases from J, the junction kept 4 bases outside the gene matches. The V gene's germline CDR1 is SGHDN and CDR2 FVKESK. This CDR3 contains 13 residues. CDR3 region: CASSRDRGQPQHF. CDR3 nucleotides: TGTGCCAGCAGCCGGGACAGAGGACAGCCCCAGCATTTT.

J is TRBJ1-1 and V is TRBV7-2; no reliable D call. CDR1 and CDR2 (germline): SGHTA, FQGNSA. The CDR3 has 15 amino acids. Trimming removed 5 bases from V and 0 bases from J, with 13 bases in between. CDR3 bases: TGTGCCAGCAGCCTCCTTCTGGGAGTGAACACTGAAGCTTTCTTT. This sequence encodes CASSLLLGVNTEAFF.

CDR3 amino acids: CASSLVKPGELFF. In nucleotides, the CDR3 is TGTGCCAGCAGCTTAGTCAAGCCCGGGGAGCTGTTTTTT. The V and J genes are TRBV7-2 and TRBJ2-2; the D is unclear. V lost 1 base and J lost 6, with 6 bases in between. This CDR3 has 13 amino acids. The germline CDR1 and CDR2 sequences are SGHTA and FQGNSA.

The chain links TRBV6-1 to TRBJ1-6; 7 nucleotides match TRBD1. CDR3 length equals 16 residues. CDR1 MNHNS and CDR2 SASEGT come from the germline V gene. V lost 1 base and J lost 7; bases outside the gene matches: 7. CDR3: CASSEEVGGANSPLHF. CDR3 nucleotides: TGTGCCAGCAGTGAAGAGGTAGGGGGCGCGAATTCACCCCTCCACTTT.

The chain employs TRBV7-9 and TRBJ1-1; D not certain. Trimming pared 1 base from V and 7 bases from J, leaving 7 bases between. From germline, CDR1 is SEHNR and CDR2 FQNEAQ (reference sequence). This CDR3 comprises 12 residues. CDR3 in DNA: TGTGCCAGCAGCTTAGTAGCCCTTGAAGCTTTCTTT. It translates to CASSLVALEAFF.

This chain links TRBV7-2 with TRBJ1-2; maybe TRBD1 (6 bases). Germline assignment: CDR1 SGHTA and CDR2 FQGNSA. V was cut by 5 bases and J by 6 bases, with 13 bases left in between. This CDR3 comprises 13 residues. The CDR3: CASSPGGSDGYTF. The CDR3, as DNA: TGTGCCAGCAGCCCGGGGGGCTCTGATGGCTACACCTTC.

To note about this clone: At one end the junction does not follow the germline gene, possibly because of a read error. This chain uses TRBV10-2 with TRBJ1-2, with 7 positions matching TRBD1. The CDR3 sequence is 14 residues long. Germline V gene data show CDR1 as WSHSY and CDR2 as SAAADI. Written as DNA, the CDR3 is TGCGCCAGCAGTGAGTCGGGACAGCCCTCTCCGGATTACTTC. Translating gives CASSESGQPSPDYF.

The chain joins TRBV3-1 (or the pseudogene TRBV3-2) to TRBJ1-2; tentatively, D is TRBD1 (5 bases). In germline, CDR1 is LGHDT, CDR2 YNNKEL (reference sequence). CDR3 size: 14 residues. V lost 1 base to trimming and J lost 4 bases, with 10 bases between them. The CDR3 DNA reads TGTGCCAGCAGCCAAGGAATAGGGGCCTATGGCTACACCTTC. Translating it yields CASSQGIGAYGYTF.

This chain joins TRBV7-2 and TRBJ2-7, with TRBD2 matching over 7 bases. With V trimmed by 3 bases and J by 0 bases, 2 bases remained unmatched. Germline lookup yields CDR1 SGHTA and CDR2 FQGNSA. The CDR3 is made up of 14 amino acids. The CDR3 sequence is CASSFREDSYEQYF. In DNA form, the CDR3 reads TGTGCCAGCAGCTTTCGGGAGGACTCCTACGAGCAGTACTTC.

The chain recombines TRBV19 with TRBJ2-7; the D gene is possibly TRBD2 (6 bases). The CDR3 spans 17 residues. V was pared by 7 bases and J by 6 bases, with 28 bases between. Per the germline V gene, CDR1 is LNHDA and CDR2 is SQIVND (reference sequence). CDR3 sequence reads: CASTQTPMTDPRGEQYF. The CDR3 region has the DNA TGTGCCAGTACCCAAACTCCCATGACAGATCCGCGGGGCGAGCAGTACTTC.

This clone was counted only a few times. The chain employs TRBV12-3 or TRBV12-4 and TRBJ2-7; 7 bases match TRBD2. The CDR3 runs 13 residues. With V trimmed by 5 bases and J by 8 bases, 9 bases remained unmatched. CDR3 sequence: CASSPKTSAKQYF. CDR3 nucleotide sequence: TGTGCCAGCAGTCCGAAAACTAGCGCGAAGCAGTACTTC.

This chain links TRBV6-2 or TRBV6-3 with TRBJ1-2, with D possibly TRBD1 on 6 matching bases. In germline, CDR1 is MNHEY, CDR2 SVGEGT. Deletions cut 5 bases from V and 5 bases from J, with 18 bases between. The length of the CDR3 is 15 residues. CDR3 loop: CASSPLTGPQYGYTF. The CDR3 DNA is TGTGCCAGCAGTCCCTTGACAGGACCTCAATATGGCTACACCTTC.

The chain couples TRBV7-9 to TRBJ2-1; D remains unclear. V lost 1 base, J lost 7 bases, and 8 bases lay in between. The CDR3 contains 13 residues. CDR1 and CDR2 from the germline V gene are SEHNR and FQNEAQ (reference sequence). CDR3 sequence (DNA): TGTGCCAGCAGCTTAGAACTAAATAATGAGCAGTTCTTC. It specifies CASSLELNNEQFF.

The chain recombines TRBV20-1 with TRBJ2-3; possible D gene TRBD2, 5 bases. The CDR3 consists of 11 residues. Germline loops: CDR1 DFQATT, CDR2 SNEGSKA (reference sequence). Trimming shortened V by 3 bases and J by 11 bases, and 12 bases separated the two germline ends. The DNA of the CDR3 is TGCAGTGCTAGTTCGAGGGTGATGCAGTATTTT. As protein: CSASSRVMQYF.

The V call is TRBV27, the J call TRBJ2-7; 7 nucleotides align to TRBD1. The germline V gene encodes CDR1 MNHEY and CDR2 SMNVEV (reference sequence). With 3 bases clipped from V and 3 bases from J, the junction kept 8 bases outside the gene matches. The CDR3 length is 15 residues. In DNA, the CDR3 is TGTGCCAGCAGTTTTAAAGGGGGCAGTAACTACGAGCAGTACTTC. Translation gives CASSFKGGSNYEQYF.

Only one count was recorded for this clone. The chain employs TRBV12-3 or TRBV12-4 and TRBJ2-1, with unresolved D. Trimming stripped 1 base from V and 4 bases from J, with 5 bases between. The CDR3 runs 13 residues. This chain's CDR3 is CASSLGGYNEQFF. The CDR3 region has the DNA TGTGCCAGCAGTTTAGGAGGTTACAATGAGCAGTTCTTC.

The rearrangement joins TRBV24-1 to TRBJ2-1; 13 nucleotides agree with TRBD2. The ends lost 0 bases at V and 2 bases at J; junction bases unmatched: 0. The CDR3 extends over 17 amino acids. In germline, CDR1 is KGHDR, CDR2 SFDVKD. Written as DNA, the CDR3 is TGTGCCACCAGTGATTTGGGGACTAGCGGGGCCTACAATGAGCAGTTCTTC. Residues: CATSDLGTSGAYNEQFF.